The T cell receptor (beta chain) under discussion was sequenced for a study of cytomegalovirus exposure and HLA in healthy donors (dated by TCRdb to the late 2010s). With regard to the full study: The 666 repertoires of the first cohort and the 110 or so validation repertoires were produced on the same platform, according to a later analysis. The study was designed to test whether signatures of past pathogen exposure could be identified by cataloging public T cell receptors. In addition to the first cohort of 666 subjects, a separate validation cohort of 100 to 150 different subjects was used. To predict cytomegalovirus infection status, the study combined high-throughput TCR immunosequencing, statistical association of individual TCRs with disease status, and machine learning. Overall study results and their limits: A few of the identified cytomegalovirus-associated TCR beta chains were confirmed in vitro to be specific for cytomegalovirus antigens. All 120 repertoires were used to score co-occurrence in the validation cohort in a later analysis, because that analysis had no HLA typing for the cohort. The authors suggested that the approach could potentially be extended to other disease states and immunological phenotypes. A later analysis found that TCRs clustered in the first cohort also tended to co-occur in the roughly 120 validation repertoires, with just under 95% of cluster scores above 0. Across donors, most TCR sequences were observed very rarely, whereas some public TCRs were present in many individuals. The study gave a list of some 150 TCR beta chains associated with cytomegalovirus. The classifier was reported to diagnose cytomegalovirus status with high specificity and sensitivity in both the original and validation cohorts.

Of note for this clone: Its binding antigen is unknown. No base quality values were provided; no much bigger clone lies one nucleotide off.

Donors formed part of the validation cohort, which comprised some 120 subjects and was distinct from the first cohort of 666 subjects. CDR1 and CDR2 are drawn from the germline V gene: LGHNT, FRNRAP. From cysteine to phenylalanine, the CDR3 is 14 amino acids long. Kept here is only the CDR3 DNA, which spans 42 bases and is read in frame from base 1. V loses 5 bases at its end and J loses 6 bases; junction bases beyond the gene matches: 6. Receptor amplification or capture employed the immunoSEQ multiplex PCR assay. Turning to the authors' computational methods: To diagnose cytomegalovirus status from the catalog of TCR beta chain sequences, a statistical classification framework was built. Held by TCRdb, this immuneACCESS table contains in-frame sequences only and omits some clones. Under half of the omission traces to an unresolved V gene where checked; the cause of the rest is unknown. Clone size and V and J calls were adopted from that table, with D and trimming inferred from the DNA. This sample has tens of thousands of clones in its table, and about 94% of those were observed once. The ten largest account for about 4.1% of the sample.

The chain is made from TRBV12-5 and TRBJ2-2, and 7 bases in between align with TRBD1. The sample consisted of PBMCs. The origin of this receptor is a man aged 18 to 30 in good health and CMV-seropositive. The DNA sequence is as follows: TGTGCTAGTGGTCCCGGCCAGGGGGCCGGGGAGCTGTTTTTT. Its amino acids are CASGPGQGAGELFF.